This T cell receptor beta chain was captured in a study of tissue T cells after allogeneic stem cell transplantation (dated by TCRdb to between 2021 and 2024). About the study as a whole: The study profiled TCR beta repertoires in many tissues obtained from research autopsies of patients with and without GVHD, and also in mouse models of GVHD. The human arm was conducted as a prospective observational study, and neither blinding nor randomization was performed. On the study overall, not on this receptor specifically: Which tissue TCRs were alloreactive or antigen-specific was not determined in the study, and some of the clones might have been host cells that persisted. Within patients, how anatomically similar tissues were was a major factor shaping TCR repertoire composition, regardless of disease or transplant status. Blood and spleen T cells captured only a limited portion of the TCR repertoire detected in tissues, in both patients and mice. Sampling depth was acknowledged as a limitation, and the patient cohort was both small and clinically heterogeneous. Only a few T cell clones appeared in more than one patient, yet motif-based clustering showed tissue-specific repertoire signatures that were shared between patients.

Of note for this clone: Its antigen target is currently unknown. The gene nomenclature and germline references here are murine. The read finishes 1 residue shy of the CDR3 end, and the germline J gene is used to complete it.

Before genomic DNA isolation with the DNeasy Blood & Tissue Kit, mouse tissues were minced with razor blades in buffered saline. Libraries were constructed by the immunoSEQ multiplex PCR assay. Adaptive Biotechnologies performed TCRbeta CDR3 sequencing at survey depth and reported CDR3 sequences, V/J genes, productive frequency, and template counts. TCR beta CDR3 regions were amplified from genomic DNA rather than RNA. In the original analysis: Pairwise repertoire overlap between tissues was quantified with Jensen-Shannon divergence, where 1 means complete divergence and 0 identical. Based on pairwise JSD values, tissues were grouped by single-linkage agglomerative hierarchical clustering, and the results were shown as dendrograms. GLIPH2 was applied to all patient samples using simulation_depth 1000, kmer_min_depth 3, and cdr3_length_cutoff 8, and only groups with more than two unique CDR3s were retained. A standardized tissue-overlap score was calculated by extrapolating Jaccard GLIPH-group overlap across patients to a standard repertoire size of 1000 clones. Linear mixed-effect models, with tissue included as a fixed effect and individual included as a random effect, were used to assess associations of diversity with clinical or experimental variables. Entries here come from immuneACCESS through TCRdb and include only in-frame sequences with V and J called. Some clones fail to appear in such tables; in the studies checked, an unresolved V gene covers under half of the shortfall, and the cause of the remainder is unknown. V and J calls and clone size follow that table, whereas D and trimming were derived from the DNA. The sample yields approximately 17,000 clones; 60% to 75% were counted once. Clones ranked in the top ten supply almost 0.95% of the sample.

V loses 0 bases at its end and J loses 7 bases; junction bases beyond the gene matches: 1. Per the germline V gene (reference sequence), LGHNA is the CDR1 and YNLKQL is the CDR2. Measured from the cysteine to the phenylalanine, the CDR3 is 14 residues long. Part of the CDR3 DNA is given, 39 bases translated from base 1. Material for sequencing was spleen. This receptor was obtained from a female BALB/c mouse in good health. The MHC haplotype of this strain is H2-d. The V and J segments used are TRBV5 and TRBJ2-1, with 9 bases matching TRBD2. The CDR3 in this case is CASSQEGLGAEQFF. CDR3 DNA, as far as it was read: TGTGCCAGCAGCCAAGAGGGACTGGGAGCTGAGCAGTTC.